This TCR beta chain emerged from a study of cytomegalovirus exposure and HLA in healthy donors. Use of 60 Vbeta and 13 Jbeta primers characterized the PCR. The method was immunoSEQ multiplex PCR; TCRdb's version includes in-frame clones alone and lacks a portion of them. The table records roughly 70,000 clones, about 80% of them present only once. Concerning this clone: Antigen: not known.

This CDR3 spans 15 amino acids. Germline V gene data show CDR1 as SGHVS and CDR2 as FNYEAQ. V was pared by 4 bases and J by 4 bases, with 7 bases of the junction left unmatched. General observations from the study: Reportedly, a later analysis found an Asian-associated ancestry cluster had fewer N-insertions than the approximately 700-donor mean. A missense variant in DCLRE1C was later tied to TCR beta V- and J-gene trimming.

Sequencing was done on a sample of PBMCs. This clonotype originated in a man aged 50 or older in good health and CMV-seronegative. The chain has TRBV7-6 and TRBJ2-1; TRBD2 matches 7 bases. CDR3: CASSSQRGSYNEQFF. The CDR3 nucleotides are TGTGCCAGCAGCTCCCAGCGGGGATCGTACAATGAGCAGTTCTTC.